These 19 T cell receptor beta chains came from one sample sequenced in a study of shared clonotypes between healthy human individuals. Some clones are missing from TCRdb's copy, which holds only in-frame ones; the method was immunoSEQ multiplex PCR. Among hundreds of thousands of clones listed, roughly 95% were seen once. Naivety among CD8 cells was defined by CD45RO negativity and positive CCR7 selection, thereby excluding terminally differentiated effector memory CD45RA+ cells. Sequencing used naive CD8+ T cells sorted from blood. These receptors were collected from a woman in her thirties in good health.

This clone showed up just once. This chain uses TRBV5-1 with TRBJ2-1; 15 bases match TRBD2. Looked up from germline, CDR1 is SGHRS and CDR2 is YFSETQ. V lost 2 bases, J lost 14 bases, and 5 bases stayed unmatched. The CDR3 covers 14 residues. The CDR3, as DNA: TGCGCCAGCAGCTTCGGACTAGCGGGAGGGCAGGAGTTCTTC. Protein: CASSFGLAGGQEFF.

The chain carries TRBV27 and TRBJ2-3; D gene ambiguous. The V gene's germline CDR1 is MNHEY and CDR2 SMNVEV (reference sequence). V was cut by 8 bases and J by 3 bases, with 3 bases left in between. This CDR3 comprises 10 residues. In DNA form, the CDR3 reads TGTGCCAGCGGAACAGATACGCAGTATTTT. Amino acids: CASGTDTQYF.

This clone was recorded only once. The V call is TRBV28, the J call TRBJ1-1; D is unresolved. This CDR3 region has 14 residues. Germline values: CDR1 MDHEN, CDR2 SYDVKM. V gave up 2 bases and J gave up 4 bases, with 11 bases separating them. CDR3 DNA: TGTGCCAGCAGTTTAGCTGTGAGTTCCACTGAAGCTTTCTTT. Translated: CASSLAVSSTEAFF.

This chain links TRBV13 with TRBJ2-2, with a possible D match to TRBD2 (6 bases). The CDR3 loop spans 15 amino acids. Germline V CDR1 and CDR2: PRHDT, FYEKMQ (reference sequence). The V and J ends lost 5 bases and 0 bases respectively, with 10 bases between them. This chain's CDR3 is CASSSRDSNTGELFF. CDR3 in DNA: TGTGCCAGCAGCAGCCGGGACTCGAACACCGGGGAGCTGTTTTTT.

This clone was observed a few times. The same CDR3 can be traced to other DNA sequences in this sample. The chain uses TRBV9 and TRBJ2-7; D remains unclear. CDR3 length equals 14 residues. Trimming took off 0 bases at V and 3 bases at J, with 10 bases between the two ends. CDR1 and CDR2 from the germline V gene are SGDLS and YYNGEE. The DNA of the CDR3 is TGTGCCAGCAGCGTAGGTGGGGTCGGCTACGAGCAGTACTTC. Its translation is CASSVGGVGYEQYF.

This chain links TRBV11-2 with TRBJ1-2; TRBD1 matches at 8 bases. V lost 6 bases, J lost 1 base, and 4 bases stayed unmatched. This CDR3 has 14 amino acids. Per the germline V gene, CDR1 is SGHAT and CDR2 is FQNNGV. CDR3 sequence (DNA): TGTGCCAGCAGGGACAGGGCCGTTAACTATGGCTACACCTTC. It encodes CASRDRAVNYGYTF.

This clone occurred once. The V call is TRBV11-2, the J call TRBJ2-7; unclear D gene. The CDR3 length is 14 residues. Germline loops: CDR1 SGHAT, CDR2 FQNNGV. V lost 4 bases, J lost 2 bases, and 12 bases lay in between. Here the CDR3 DNA reads TGTGCCAGCAGCTCTCGGACCCAGACCTACGAGCAGTACTTC. As protein: CASSSRTQTYEQYF.

This clone occurred once. The chain employs TRBV7-8 and TRBJ2-1, with no clear D. V was pared by 5 bases and J by 9 bases, with 26 bases between. Germline V gene data show CDR1 as SGHVS and CDR2 as FQNEAQ. The CDR3 has 17 residues. The CDR3 bases are TGTGCCAGCAGCAGACTGAATATGCGAGTCACGGCCGGTGAGCAGTTCTTC. This encodes CASSRLNMRVTAGEQFF. Based on the CDR3 plus reference TRBV7-8 and TRBJ2-1, the full variable domain is GAGVSQSPRYKVAKRGQDVALRCDPISGHVSLFWYQQALGQGPEFLTYFQNEAQLDKSGLPSDRFFAERPEGSVSTLKIQRTQQEDSAVYLCASSRLNMRVTAGEQFFGPGTRLTVL.

J is TRBJ1-3 and V is TRBV7-9; D call uncertain. This CDR3 spans 15 amino acids. Germline CDR1 SEHNR, CDR2 FQNEAQ (reference sequence). V lost 5 bases and J 0 bases, leaving 11 bases between the germline ends. The CDR3 sequence: CASSPLSGSGNTIYF. DNA for the CDR3: TGTGCCAGCAGCCCTCTTAGTGGCTCTGGAAACACCATATATTTT. The full variable domain, in which reference TRBV7-9 and TRBJ1-3 provide the parts outside the CDR3, is DTGVSQNPRHKITKRGQNVTFRCDPISEHNRLYWYRQTLGQGPEFLTYFQNEAQLEKSRLLSDRFSAERPKGSFSTLEIQRTEQGDSAMYLCASSPLSGSGNTIYFGEGSWLTVV.

CDR3 coding DNA: TGTGCCAGCGAGCCCACCTTCGGGGACAGGTTCTACAATGAGCAGTTCTTC. Its translation is CASEPTFGDRFYNEQFF. The V gene is TRBV27, the J gene TRBJ2-1; 8 nucleotides agree with TRBD1. Germline V gene data show CDR1 as MNHEY and CDR2 as SMNVEV (reference sequence). V lost 8 bases, J lost 3 bases, and 15 bases stayed unmatched. CDR3 length: 17 amino acids.

The chain couples TRBV21-1 to TRBJ2-2; the D call in the table, TRBD2, was not verified against the DNA. TRBV21-1 counts as a pseudogene. This CDR3 comprises 15 residues. The CDR3: CASNDELENTGELFF. For the CDR3, the DNA is TGTGCCAGCAACGACGAGCTAGAAAACACCGGGGAGCTGTTTTTT.

This clone was seen just once. The V call is TRBV27, the J call TRBJ1-5; D is ambiguous. Germline loops: CDR1 MNHEY, CDR2 SMNVEV (reference sequence). CDR3 length: 14 amino acids. V shed 2 bases and J shed 0 bases, with 5 bases lying between them. In DNA form, the CDR3 reads TGTGCCAGCAGTTTAAGGTTTAGCAATCAGCCCCAGCATTTT. It encodes CASSLRFSNQPQHF.

V and J are TRBV27 and TRBJ2-4; 7 bases agree with TRBD2. The germline V gene encodes CDR1 MNHEY and CDR2 SMNVEV (reference sequence). Trimming removed 5 bases from V and 8 bases from J; junction bases left unmatched: 12. The length of the CDR3 is 15 residues. The CDR3 region has the DNA TGTGCCAGCAGTCTACTAGCGACTTCGAGGGACATTCAGTACTTC. This encodes CASSLLATSRDIQYF.

Here the CDR3 DNA reads TGCGCCAGCAGCTTGGAGAGATCCAATGAGCAGTTCTTC. This encodes CASSLERSNEQFF. The chain links TRBV5-1 to TRBJ2-1; D is uncertain. The CDR3 loop spans 13 amino acids. Per the germline V gene, CDR1 is SGHRS and CDR2 is YFSETQ. V was cut by 0 bases and J by 6 bases, with 7 bases left in between.

The chain employs TRBV28 and TRBJ2-1; D remains unclear. This CDR3 has 12 residues. Trimming took off 3 bases at V and 6 bases at J, with 6 bases between the two ends. Per germline, CDR1 MDHEN and CDR2 SYDVKM. CDR3 in amino acids: CASSFDRNEQFF. DNA of the CDR3: TGTGCCAGCAGTTTCGACCGCAATGAGCAGTTCTTC.

The V and J genes are TRBV10-2 and TRBJ2-1, with D unclear. In germline, CDR1 is WSHSY, CDR2 SAAADI. Trimming pared 7 bases from V and 3 bases from J, leaving 10 bases between. This CDR3 has 13 residues. CDR3 protein: CASKRRGYNEQFF. The CDR3 DNA sequence: TGCGCCAGCAAACGGCGCGGCTACAATGAGCAGTTCTTC.

The chain is built from TRBV9 and TRBJ1-3; D remains unclear. Germline V lookup: CDR1 SGDLS, CDR2 YYNGEE. Trimming shortened V by 0 bases and J by 0 bases, and 10 bases separated the two germline ends. This CDR3 region has 16 residues. The DNA of the CDR3 is TGTGCCAGCAGCGTAGGGTGGCAACCCTCTGGAAACACCATATATTTT. Translating gives CASSVGWQPSGNTIYF.

The V and J genes are TRBV19 and TRBJ2-2; 8 bases line up with TRBD2. Germline lookup yields CDR1 LNHDA and CDR2 SQIVND (reference sequence). The CDR3 covers 16 residues. After removal of 10 bases from V and 4 bases from J, the junction contained 14 bases not matched to a gene. The chain's CDR3 is CATHGGGLSRTGELFF. The DNA for the CDR3 is TGTGCCACCCACGGGGGGGGGTTAAGTCGCACCGGGGAGCTGTTTTTT.

This chain uses TRBV6-1 with TRBJ2-7; D perhaps matches TRBD1 (6 bases). Germline V lookup: CDR1 MNHNS, CDR2 SASEGT. CDR3 length: 14 amino acids. Trimming took 2 bases from V and 3 from J, leaving 11 bases between them. CDR3 amino acids: CASSELGTFYEQYF. The CDR3 nucleotides are TGTGCCAGCAGTGAACTCGGGACATTCTACGAGCAGTACTTC.